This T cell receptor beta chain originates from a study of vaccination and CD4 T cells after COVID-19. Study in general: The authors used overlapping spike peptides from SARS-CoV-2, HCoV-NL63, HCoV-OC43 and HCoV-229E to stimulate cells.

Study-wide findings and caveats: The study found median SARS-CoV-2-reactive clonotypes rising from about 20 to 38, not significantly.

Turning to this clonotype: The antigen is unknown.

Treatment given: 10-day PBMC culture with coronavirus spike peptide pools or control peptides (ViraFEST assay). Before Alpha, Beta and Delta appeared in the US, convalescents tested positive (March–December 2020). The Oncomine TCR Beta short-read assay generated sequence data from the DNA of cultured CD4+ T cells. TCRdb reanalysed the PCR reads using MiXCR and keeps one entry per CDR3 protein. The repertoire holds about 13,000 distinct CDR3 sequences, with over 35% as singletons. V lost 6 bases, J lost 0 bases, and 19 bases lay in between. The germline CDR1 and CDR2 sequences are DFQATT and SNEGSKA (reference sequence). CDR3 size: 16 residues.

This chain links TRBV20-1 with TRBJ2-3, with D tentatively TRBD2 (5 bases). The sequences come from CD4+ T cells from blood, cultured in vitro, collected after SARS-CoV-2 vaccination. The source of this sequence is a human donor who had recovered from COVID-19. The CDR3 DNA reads TGCAGTGCGTATTTAAGGCGGGCGACTAGCACAGATACGCAGTATTTT. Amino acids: CSAYLRRATSTDTQYF.